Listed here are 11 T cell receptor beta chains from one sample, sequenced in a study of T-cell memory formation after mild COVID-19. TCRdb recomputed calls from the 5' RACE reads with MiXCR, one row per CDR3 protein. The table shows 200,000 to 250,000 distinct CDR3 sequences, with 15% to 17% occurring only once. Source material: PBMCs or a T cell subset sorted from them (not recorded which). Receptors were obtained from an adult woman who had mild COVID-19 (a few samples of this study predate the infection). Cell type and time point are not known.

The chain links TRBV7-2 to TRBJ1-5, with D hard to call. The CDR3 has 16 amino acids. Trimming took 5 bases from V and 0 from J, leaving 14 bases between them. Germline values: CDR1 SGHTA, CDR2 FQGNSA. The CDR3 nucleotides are TGTGCCAGCAGCCCAATCGGACCAAATAGCAATCAGCCCCAGCATTTT. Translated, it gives CASSPIGPNSNQPQHF. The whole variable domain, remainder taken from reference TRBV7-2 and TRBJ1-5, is GAGVSQSPSNKVTEKGKDVELRCDPISGHTALYWYRQSLGQGLEFLIYFQGNSAPDKSGLPSDRFSAERTGGSVSTLTIQRTQQEDSAVYLCASSPIGPNSNQPQHFGDGTRLSIL.

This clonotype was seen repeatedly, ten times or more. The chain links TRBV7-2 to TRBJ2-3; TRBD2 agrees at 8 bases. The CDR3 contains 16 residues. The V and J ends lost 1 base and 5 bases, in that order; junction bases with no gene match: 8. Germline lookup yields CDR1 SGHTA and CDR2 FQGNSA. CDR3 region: CASSLGGGRLEDTQYF. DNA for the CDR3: TGTGCCAGCAGCTTAGGGGGCGGGAGGTTGGAAGATACGCAGTATTTT.

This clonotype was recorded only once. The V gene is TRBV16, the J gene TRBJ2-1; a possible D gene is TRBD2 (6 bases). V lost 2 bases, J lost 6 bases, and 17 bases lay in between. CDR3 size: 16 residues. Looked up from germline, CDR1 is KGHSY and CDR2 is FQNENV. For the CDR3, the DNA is TGTGCCAGCAGCCAAATCAGAAGGGAGGCCCTCAATGAGCAGTTCTTC. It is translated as CASSQIRREALNEQFF.

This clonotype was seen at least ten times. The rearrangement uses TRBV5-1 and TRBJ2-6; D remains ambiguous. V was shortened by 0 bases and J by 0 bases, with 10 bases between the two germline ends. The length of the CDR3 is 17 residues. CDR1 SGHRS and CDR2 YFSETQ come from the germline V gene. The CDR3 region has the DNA TGCGCCAGCAGCTTGGTGGCAGTTAACTCTGGGGCCAACGTCCTGACTTTC. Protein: CASSLVAVNSGANVLTF.

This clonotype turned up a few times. CDR3 bases: TGTGCCACCGCTGCCTCAGGGGTTGGAAACACCATATATTTT. It is translated as CATAASGVGNTIYF. The J gene is TRBJ1-3, the V gene TRBV7-9, with D possibly matching TRBD1 (6 bases). The germline V gene encodes CDR1 SEHNR and CDR2 FQNEAQ (reference sequence). The CDR3 totals 14 residues. V shed 10 bases and J shed 3 bases, with 16 bases lying between them.

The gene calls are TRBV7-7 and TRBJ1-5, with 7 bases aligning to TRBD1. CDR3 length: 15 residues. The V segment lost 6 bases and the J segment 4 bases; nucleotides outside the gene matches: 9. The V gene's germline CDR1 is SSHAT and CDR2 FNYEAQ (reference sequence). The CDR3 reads CASSHRQGLNQPQHF. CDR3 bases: TGTGCCAGCAGTCACAGACAGGGACTAAATCAGCCCCAGCATTTT.

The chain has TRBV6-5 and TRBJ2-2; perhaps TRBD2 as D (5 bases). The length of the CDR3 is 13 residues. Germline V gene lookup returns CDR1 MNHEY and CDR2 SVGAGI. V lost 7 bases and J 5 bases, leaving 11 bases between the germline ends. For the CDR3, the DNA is TGTGCCAGCACATTAGCGCGAACCGGGGAGCTGTTTTTT. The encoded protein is CASTLARTGELFF.

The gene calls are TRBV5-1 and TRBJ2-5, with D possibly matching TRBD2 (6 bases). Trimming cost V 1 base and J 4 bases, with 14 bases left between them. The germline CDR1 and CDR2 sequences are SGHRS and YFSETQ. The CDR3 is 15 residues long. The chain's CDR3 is CASSLIRGSAETQYF. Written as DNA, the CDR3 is TGCGCCAGCAGCTTGATTCGGGGGTCAGCAGAGACCCAGTACTTC. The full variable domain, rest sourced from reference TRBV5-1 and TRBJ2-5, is KAGVTQTPRYLIKTRGQQVTLSCSPISGHRSVSWYQQTPGQGLQFLFEYFSETQRNKGNFPGRFSGRQFSNSRSEMNVSTLELGDSALYLCASSLIRGSAETQYFGPGTRLLVL.

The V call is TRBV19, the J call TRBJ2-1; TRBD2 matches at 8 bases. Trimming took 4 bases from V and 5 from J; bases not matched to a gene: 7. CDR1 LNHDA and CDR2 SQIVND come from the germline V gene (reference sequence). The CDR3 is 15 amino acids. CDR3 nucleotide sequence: TGTGCCAGTAGTACGAGCGGGGGACGACACAATGAGCAGTTCTTC. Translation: CASSTSGGRHNEQFF. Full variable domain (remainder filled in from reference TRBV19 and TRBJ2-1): DGGITQSPKYLFRKEGQNVTLSCEQNLNHDAMYWYRQDPGQGLRLIYYSQIVNDFQKGDIAEGYSVSREKKESFPLTVTSAQKNPTAFYLCASSTSGGRHNEQFFGPGTRLTVL.

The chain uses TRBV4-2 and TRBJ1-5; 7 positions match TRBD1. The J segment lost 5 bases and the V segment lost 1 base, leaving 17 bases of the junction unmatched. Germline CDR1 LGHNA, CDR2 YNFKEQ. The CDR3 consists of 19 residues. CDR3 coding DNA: TGTGCCAGCAGCCAAGCGGGGGGGTGGGGCCGACAGGGCCATCAGCCCCAGCATTTT. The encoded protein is CASSQAGGWGRQGHQPQHF.

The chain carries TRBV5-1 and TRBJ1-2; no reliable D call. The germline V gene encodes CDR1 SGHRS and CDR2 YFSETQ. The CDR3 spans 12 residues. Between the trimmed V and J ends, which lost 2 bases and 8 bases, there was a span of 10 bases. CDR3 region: CASSFEGGGYTF. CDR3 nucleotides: TGCGCCAGCAGCTTTGAGGGTGGGGGCTACACCTTC.